This T cell receptor beta chain was identified in a study of blood T cell repertoires in COVID-19. Study in general: COVID-19 samples from acute and convalescent phases originated in the United States, Italy and Spain. Nucleic acid was either cDNA or gDNA, and it came from T cells, B-cell-depleted T cells, or PBMCs.

As processed by the authors: Using reference gene primer amplification, nucleated cell counts were estimated. Libraries were prepared by immunoSEQ multiplex PCR; TCRdb keeps only in-frame clonotypes and omits some of them. That table furnishes V, J and clone size, whereas the DNA furnished D and trimming. The table includes about 360,000 clones, 70% to 90% detected once. Seattle participants joined during active infection and were tracked over time. The CDR3 is 15 amino acids. The germline V and J ends were trimmed by 3 bases and 2 bases, with 13 bases remaining between them. Germline V gene data show CDR1 as LNHNV and CDR2 as YYDKDF (reference sequence).

Sample: peripheral blood. The gene calls are TRBV15 and TRBJ2-5; D is undetermined. The receptor was isolated from a woman aged 60 to 75 with COVID-19, enrolled during active disease. The CDR3 loop is CATSREKFGQETQYF. CDR3 in DNA: TGTGCCACCAGCAGGGAAAAGTTCGGGCAAGAGACCCAGTACTTC.